Sequencing of this TCR beta chain was carried out in a study of T cells in Graves' hyperthyroidism and ophthalmopathy. Disease duration under 2 months; hyperthyroidism patients were aged 18 to 65. The study's findings and limits: Median prediction lead before ophthalmopathy onset was around 7 months with the model.

What was amplified from RNA transcripts were TCR beta CDR3 regions. HTBI primers were used for first-round RT-PCR of the TCR CDR3. TCRdb reprocessed the multiplex PCR reads via MiXCR and lists one record per CDR3 protein. The sample shows fewer than 800,000 distinct CDR3 sequences, about 15% of them seen only once. A few counts support this clonotype. Antigen: not known. The CDR3 has 15 residues. The germline V gene has CDR1 LNHDA and CDR2 SQIVND (reference sequence). V was pared by 1 base and J by 8 bases, with 7 bases of the junction left unmatched. The TCR comes from a man aged 18 to 35 with Graves' hyperthyroidism. This chain links TRBV19 with TRBJ2-1; 8 bases line up with TRBD1. Source material: blood. CDR3 residues: CASSIGQGRRDEQFF. The CDR3, as DNA: TGTGCCAGTAGTATAGGACAGGGGAGGCGCGATGAGCAGTTCTTC.